These 14 T cell receptor beta chains were sequenced from one sample in a study of cytomegalovirus exposure and HLA in healthy donors. The study ran its PCR with 60 Vbeta and 13 Jbeta primers. The repertoire was sequenced with immunoSEQ multiplex PCR; TCRdb's copy has only in-frame clones and lacks some. The sample yields 180,000 or so clones, 82% seen once. The sequenced material came from PBMCs. The receptors come from a boy younger than 10 in good health and CMV-seronegative.

On this clone: An end of the junction differs from the germline gene, which may be a read error. This chain uses TRBV7-7 with TRBJ2-3; D possibly corresponds to TRBD2 (6 bases). This CDR3 has 14 amino acids. CDR1 and CDR2 (germline): SSHAT, FNYEAQ (reference sequence). The CDR3 here is CASSLTSRTDTQYF. CDR3 nucleotides: TGTGCTAGCAGCTTAACTAGCCGCACAGATACGCAGTATTTT. Based on the CDR3 plus reference TRBV7-7 and TRBJ2-3, the full variable domain is GAGVSQSPRYKVTKRGQDVTLRCDPISSHATLYWYQQALGQGPEFLTYFNYEAQPDKSGLPSDRFSAERPEGSISTLTIQRTEQRDSAMYRCASSLTSRTDTQYFGPGTRLTVL.

The chain employs TRBV27 and TRBJ1-1; D is possibly TRBD1 (5 bases). Germline V gives CDR1 MNHEY, CDR2 SMNVEV (reference sequence). V was shortened by 4 bases and J by 7 bases, with 16 bases between the two germline ends. This CDR3 spans 14 amino acids. The CDR3 DNA is TGTGCCAGCAGTTCGGGACTGCTAGGGTTTGAAGCTTTCTTT. Encoded protein: CASSSGLLGFEAFF.

This clone appeared a single time. The chain has TRBV7-9 and TRBJ2-3, with a weak D call TRBD2 (6 bases). Trimming cost V 5 bases and J 0 bases, with 21 bases left between them. The CDR3 length is 18 residues. CDR1 and CDR2 (germline): SEHNR, FQNEAQ (reference sequence). The CDR3 DNA reads TGTGCCAGCAGCCCCCTCGGTGATAGCGGAACTAGCACAGATACGCAGTATTTT. Protein sequence: CASSPLGDSGTSTDTQYF.

The chain has TRBV10-3 and TRBJ2-7; D ambiguous. The ends were cut back, 2 bases at V and 3 bases at J, with 8 bases in the middle. The CDR3 covers 13 residues. Germline V gene data show CDR1 as ENHRY and CDR2 as SYGVKD. CDR3 DNA sequence: TGTGCCATCAGTGAGACAGCCATCTACGAGCAGTACTTC. Translated, it gives CAISETAIYEQYF.

About this clone: Germline is not matched at one junction end, which may reflect a read error. This chain uses TRBV5-6 with TRBJ1-6; weak D call: TRBD1 (6 bases). The CDR3 consists of 15 residues. Germline assignment: CDR1 SGHDT and CDR2 YYEEEE. Written as DNA, the CDR3 is TGTGCCAGCACCTTGAGGGGGATTACCGGTTCACCCCTCCACTTT. This encodes CASTLRGITGSPLHF.

The chain couples TRBV14 to TRBJ2-1; tentatively, D is TRBD1 (6 bases). Germline values: CDR1 SGHDN, CDR2 FVKESK. V was pared by 1 base and J by 4 bases, with 11 bases between. The CDR3 has 15 amino acids. CDR3 DNA sequence: TGTGCCAGCAGCCAAGCCGACAGGTTTTACAATGAGCAGTTCTTC. It specifies CASSQADRFYNEQFF.

The chain uses TRBV5-6 and TRBJ1-2, with D possibly being TRBD1 (6 bases). V was shortened by 7 bases and J by 2 bases, with 12 bases between the two germline ends. Germline V lookup: CDR1 SGHDT, CDR2 YYEEEE. This CDR3 comprises 13 residues. CDR3 sequence: CASFPTGNYGYTF. In nucleotides, the CDR3 is TGTGCCAGCTTCCCGACAGGCAACTATGGCTACACCTTC.

A remark on this clone: Germline and junction disagree at one end, which may indicate a read error. The chain joins TRBV7-9 to TRBJ2-7; TRBD2 is a possible D gene (5 bases). From germline, CDR1 is SEHNR and CDR2 FQNEAQ (reference sequence). CDR3 size: 16 residues. The CDR3, as DNA: TGTTCCAGCAGCCACTCCGGGCTCTCAGCGGACTACGAGCAGTACTTC. Translated, it gives CSSSHSGLSADYEQYF.

This chain connects TRBV4-3 to TRBJ2-3, with 8 bases aligning to TRBD2. The germline V gene encodes CDR1 LGHNA and CDR2 YSLEER. V was pared by 4 bases and J by 4 bases, with 7 bases of the junction left unmatched. The CDR3 is made up of 15 amino acids. CDR3 region: CASSPSGGEADTQYF. CDR3 DNA sequence: TGCGCCAGCAGCCCGAGCGGGGGAGAGGCAGATACGCAGTATTTT.

This clone was detected once. The V and J genes are TRBV4-3 and TRBJ1-6; no definite D call. Trimming shortened V by 0 bases and J by 8 bases, and 11 bases separated the two germline ends. The V gene's germline CDR1 is LGHNA and CDR2 YSLEER. The CDR3 has 15 amino acids. For the CDR3, the DNA is TGCGCCAGCAGCCAAGATTCCAGGAGGGATTCACCCCTCCACTTT. Translating gives CASSQDSRRDSPLHF.

The gene calls are TRBV9 and TRBJ1-6; 7 bases align to TRBD1. CDR1 and CDR2 from the germline V gene are SGDLS and YYNGEE. With 3 bases clipped from V and 10 bases from J, the junction kept 7 bases outside the gene matches. The CDR3 spans 14 residues. CDR3 bases: TGTGCCAGCAGCGCTACAGGGGCCGGGTCACCCCTCCACTTT. This codes for CASSATGAGSPLHF.

The chain couples TRBV19 to TRBJ1-4, with D possibly TRBD1 on 5 matching bases. This CDR3 region has 15 residues. Germline lookup yields CDR1 LNHDA and CDR2 SQIVND (reference sequence). The V end lost 8 bases, the J end lost 0 bases, and 13 bases lay between the germline ends. For the CDR3, the DNA is TGTGCCAGTTGCGCCGTGGACACAACTAATGAAAAACTGTTTTTT. Protein: CASCAVDTTNEKLFF.

This chain links TRBV6-5 with TRBJ2-3, with 7 nucleotides matching TRBD2. The V and J ends lost 2 bases and 1 base, in that order; junction bases with no gene match: 3. Germline V gene lookup returns CDR1 MNHEY and CDR2 SVGAGI. The CDR3 is 15 amino acids. In DNA, the CDR3 is TGTGCCAGCAGTTACAGCGGGATAGGCACAGATACGCAGTATTTT. Its translation is CASSYSGIGTDTQYF.

This chain uses TRBV11-1 with TRBJ1-1; tentatively, D is TRBD1 (5 bases). The CDR3 is made up of 13 amino acids. Germline CDR1 reads SGHAT; CDR2 reads FQDESV (reference sequence). V gave up 5 bases and J gave up 6 bases, with 13 bases separating them. In nucleotides, the CDR3 is TGTGCCAGCAGCCCCGGGGGGGACCCTGAAGCTTTCTTT. Protein sequence: CASSPGGDPEAFF. The full variable domain, with the rest looked up from reference TRBV11-1 and TRBJ1-1, is EAEVAQSPRYKITEKSQAVAFWCDPISGHATLYWYRQILGQGPELLVQFQDESVVDDSQLPKDRFSAERLKGVDSTLKIQPAELGDSAMYLCASSPGGDPEAFFGQGTRLTVV.